This T cell receptor beta chain was retrieved from a study of T cell repertoires in cytomegalovirus infection. Study in general: Matching HLA type, along with CMV infection, was indicated by public TCR beta signatures. General study points: In two of eight donors, the top clonotype was HLA-C-restricted CMV-specific. Cumulated frequencies of public TCR beta families served to identify carriers of CMV plus the relevant HLA.

Germline CDR1 LNHDA, CDR2 SQIVND (reference sequence). The CDR3 is 16 amino acids. TCRdb called the reads again in MiXCR, with one record for every CDR3 protein. The data hold 250,000 to 300,000 distinct CDR3 sequences, with about 17% observed a single time. On this clonotype itself: Antigen unknown. At one end, the junction sequence differs from germline, possibly due to a read error.

The chain joins TRBV19 to TRBJ1-1; D is unclear. The sequence derives from a human donor in good health (CMV status not recorded). Some clones in this sample may be carry-over from other donors' samples. Source material: CD8+ T cells from PBMCs. CDR3 nucleotides: TGTGCCAGTAGTATACACGTCCAGGCCTTGAACACTGATGCTTTCTTT. Translation: CASSIHVQALNTDAFF.